Following are 9 T cell receptor beta chains from one sample sequenced in a study of shared clonotypes between healthy human individuals. The table came from immunoSEQ multiplex PCR; TCRdb's copy has only in-frame clones and leaves some out. Found here are roughly 2.5 million clones, 85% to 95% of them singletons; the top ten hold over 0.12%. Sequencing was done on a sample of naive CD4+ T cells sorted from blood. Subset described: CD45RA+ positively selected. The receptors stem from a man between 18 and 29 years old in good health.

J is TRBJ2-1 and V is TRBV6-5; TRBD2 matches 11 bases. Germline CDR1 MNHEY, CDR2 SVGAGI. The V and J ends lost 5 bases and 5 bases, in that order; junction bases with no gene match: 5. This CDR3 has 15 amino acids. CDR3 amino acids: CASSKSGLADNEQFF. CDR3 DNA sequence: TGTGCCAGCAGTAAGTCGGGACTAGCGGACAATGAGCAGTTCTTC.

The chain couples TRBV7-2 to TRBJ2-7, with TRBD1 matching 9 bases. This CDR3 spans 15 amino acids. CDR1 is SGHTA, CDR2 FQGNSA, per germline. V trimming: 4 bases; J trimming: 4 bases; junction bases outside the gene matches: 8. The CDR3 region is CASSSTGTGFYEQYF. The DNA for the CDR3 is TGTGCCAGCAGCTCGACCGGGACAGGGTTTTACGAGCAGTACTTC.

The chain joins TRBV10-1 to TRBJ2-5; D call uncertain. The CDR3 is 13 amino acids. V was shortened by 8 bases and J by 5 bases, with 15 bases between the two germline ends. The germline V gene has CDR1 WNHNN and CDR2 SYGVQD (reference sequence). CDR3 in amino acids: CASRGGLSETQYF. CDR3 nucleotides: TGCGCCAGCCGAGGCGGATTATCGGAGACCCAGTACTTC.

The rearrangement uses TRBV6-6 and TRBJ2-7, with 7 bases aligning to TRBD2. This CDR3 is 14 amino acids long. The junction had 3 bases not matched to a gene; V was cut back by 2 bases and J by 2 bases. Germline CDR1 MNHNY, CDR2 SVGAGI (reference sequence). The CDR3 sequence is CASSYERGTYEQYF. DNA of the CDR3: TGTGCCAGCAGTTACGAGCGGGGCACCTACGAGCAGTACTTC.

The chain joins TRBV5-4 to TRBJ2-3, with 11 bases matching TRBD2. Germline V gene data show CDR1 as SGHNT and CDR2 as YYREEE (reference sequence). V was clipped by 0 bases and J by 4 bases; unmatched bases: 7. This CDR3 comprises 17 residues. CDR3 amino acids: CASSLGISGGAADTQYF. The CDR3 DNA is TGTGCCAGCAGCTTGGGGATTAGCGGGGGGGCTGCAGATACGCAGTATTTT. The variable domain in full, completed from reference TRBV5-4 and TRBJ2-3, reads ETGVTQSPTHLIKTRGQQVTLRCSSQSGHNTVSWYQQALGQGPQFIFQYYREEENGRGNFPPRFSGLQFPNYSSELNVNALELDDSALYLCASSLGISGGAADTQYFGPGTRLTVL.

The chain carries TRBV5-1 and TRBJ2-1, with TRBD2 matching over 9 bases. The V and J ends lost 5 bases and 7 bases, in that order; junction bases with no gene match: 7. Germline V gene data show CDR1 as SGHRS and CDR2 as YFSETQ. This CDR3 comprises 14 residues. CDR3 region: CASRSSGTTNEQFF. The CDR3, as DNA: TGCGCCAGCAGGTCTAGCGGGACCACTAATGAGCAGTTCTTC. Variable domain in full (rest from reference TRBV5-1 and TRBJ2-1): KAGVTQTPRYLIKTRGQQVTLSCSPISGHRSVSWYQQTPGQGLQFLFEYFSETQRNKGNFPGRFSGRQFSNSRSEMNVSTLELGDSALYLCASRSSGTTNEQFFGPGTRLTVL.

About this clone: Other DNA sequences in this sample translate to the same CDR3. V and J are TRBV19 and TRBJ2-1, with 8 bases that match TRBD1. J was trimmed by 1 base and V by 8 bases; bases with no gene match: 7. Germline CDR1 reads LNHDA; CDR2 reads SQIVND (reference sequence). The CDR3 is made up of 15 amino acids. CDR3 DNA sequence: TGTGCCAGTTCTGACAGGGGAAGGTCCTACAATGAGCAGTTCTTC. Residues: CASSDRGRSYNEQFF.

The V and J genes are TRBV5-6 and TRBJ2-1; D may be TRBD1 (5 bases). The CDR3 is made up of 14 amino acids. CDR1 and CDR2 from the germline V gene are SGHDT and YYEEEE. Between the trimmed V and J ends, which lost 4 bases and 4 bases, there was a span of 12 bases. The CDR3, as DNA: TGTGCCAGCAGCACAGGTAAGGATTACAATGAGCAGTTCTTC. This sequence encodes CASSTGKDYNEQFF.

The rearrangement links TRBV20-1 to TRBJ2-1; the D is unclear. Trimming removed 6 bases from V and 4 bases from J, with 7 bases in between. This CDR3 has 11 amino acids. The germline gives CDR1 DFQATT, CDR2 SNEGSKA (reference sequence). The CDR3 bases are TGCAGTGCCCGGATGTACAATGAGCAGTTCTTC. This codes for CSARMYNEQFF.